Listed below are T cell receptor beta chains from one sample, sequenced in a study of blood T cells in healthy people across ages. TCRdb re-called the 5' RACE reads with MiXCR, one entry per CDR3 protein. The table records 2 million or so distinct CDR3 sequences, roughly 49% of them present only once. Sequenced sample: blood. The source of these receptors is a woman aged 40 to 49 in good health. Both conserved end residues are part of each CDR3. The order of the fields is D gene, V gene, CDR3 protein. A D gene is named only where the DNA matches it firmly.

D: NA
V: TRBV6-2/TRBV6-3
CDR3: CASLGPNEQYF

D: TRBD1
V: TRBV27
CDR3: CASTRTGPSYEQYF

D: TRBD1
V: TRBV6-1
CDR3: CASSPRRQGAGANVLTF

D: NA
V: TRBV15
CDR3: CATTAGHEGKQETQYF

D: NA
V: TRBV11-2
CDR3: CASRRTARSPDTQYF

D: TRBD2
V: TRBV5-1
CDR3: CASSFERGLGEQFF

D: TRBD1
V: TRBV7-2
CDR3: CASSLAQGAGYQPQHF

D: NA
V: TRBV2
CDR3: CASSETGLSYGYTF

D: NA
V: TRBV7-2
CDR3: CASSLNSISTDTQYF

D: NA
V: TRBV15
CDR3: CATSRGATLGETQYF

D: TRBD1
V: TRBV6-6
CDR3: CASTSGTGLSPQHF

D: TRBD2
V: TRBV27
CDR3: CASNSLAGGIQETQYF

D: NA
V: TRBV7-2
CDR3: CASSLGSMSPPQYF

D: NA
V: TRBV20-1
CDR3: CSPREGLEETQFF

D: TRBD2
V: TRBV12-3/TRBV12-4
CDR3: CASSRTSGGASEQFF

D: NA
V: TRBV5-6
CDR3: CASSGREEQETQYF

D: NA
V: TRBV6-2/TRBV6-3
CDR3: CASSYLPEYYEQYF

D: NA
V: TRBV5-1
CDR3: CASSLSRQLLTDTQYF

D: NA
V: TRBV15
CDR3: CATTGPQETQYF

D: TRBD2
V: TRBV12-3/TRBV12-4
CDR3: CASRGTSGVNEQFF

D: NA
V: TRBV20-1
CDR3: CSASQLLAPADTQYF

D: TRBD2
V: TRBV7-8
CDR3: CASKFSGAGETQYF

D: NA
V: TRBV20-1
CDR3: CSAPGQASYGYTF

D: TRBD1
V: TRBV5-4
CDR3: CASSWTGGPPSYGQYF

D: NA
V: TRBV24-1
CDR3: CATSDPPRGEQFF

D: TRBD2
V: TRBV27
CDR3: CASSLGSGGSDYEQYF

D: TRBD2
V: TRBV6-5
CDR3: CASSYSRGLAGESSCNEQFF

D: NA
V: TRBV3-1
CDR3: CASRPPPRAGSTDTQYF

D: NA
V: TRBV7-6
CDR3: CASSPSGQVSYEQYF

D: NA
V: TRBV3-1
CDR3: CASSQGGPHSNQPQHF

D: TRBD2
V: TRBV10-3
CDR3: CAISGTSGQETQYF

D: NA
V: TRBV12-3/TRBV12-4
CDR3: CASSFGHMQFF

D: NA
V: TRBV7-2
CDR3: CASSQPGSGQETQYF

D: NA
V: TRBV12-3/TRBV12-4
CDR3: CASSAARGAGYGYTF

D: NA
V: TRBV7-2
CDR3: CASSFYEQYF

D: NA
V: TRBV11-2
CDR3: CASSLDMRQKETQYF

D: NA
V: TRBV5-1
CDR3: CASSPDTGRRSDTQYF

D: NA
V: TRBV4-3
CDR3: CASSQDGSWGAADTQYF

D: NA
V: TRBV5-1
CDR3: CASSMDGVGNQPQHF

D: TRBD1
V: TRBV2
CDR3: CAGKTGSSYEQYF

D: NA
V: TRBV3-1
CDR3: CASSQVTAFKDNEQFF